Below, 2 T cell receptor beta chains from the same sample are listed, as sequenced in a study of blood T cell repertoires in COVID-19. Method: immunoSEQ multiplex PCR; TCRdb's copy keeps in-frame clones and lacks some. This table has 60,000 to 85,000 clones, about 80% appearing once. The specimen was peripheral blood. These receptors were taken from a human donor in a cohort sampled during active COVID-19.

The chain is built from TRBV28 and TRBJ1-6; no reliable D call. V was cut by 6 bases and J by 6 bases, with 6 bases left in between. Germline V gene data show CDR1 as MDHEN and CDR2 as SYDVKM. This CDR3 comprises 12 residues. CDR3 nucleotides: TGTGCCAGCAGCCCCTTTAATTCACCCCTCCACTTT. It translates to CASSPFNSPLHF.

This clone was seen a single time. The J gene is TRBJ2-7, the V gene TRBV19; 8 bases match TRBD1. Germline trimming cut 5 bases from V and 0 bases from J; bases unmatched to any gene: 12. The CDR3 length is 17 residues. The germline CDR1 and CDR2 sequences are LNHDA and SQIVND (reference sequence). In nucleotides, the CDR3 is TGTGCCAGTAGTCACCCGACAGGGGAGGTCTTCTCCTACGAGCAGTACTTC. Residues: CASSHPTGEVFSYEQYF.